The T cell receptor beta chain described here comes from a study of glioma-infiltrating T cells after dendritic cell vaccination. The time point here: after dendritic cell vaccination, including at tumor progression/relapse. Before vaccination, two weeks after the third vaccination, and at progression, PBMC were collected. CDR1 and CDR2 (germline): SQVTM, ANQGSEA. The CDR3 runs to 12 residues. Regarding this clone: Compared with germline, one end of the junction differs, possibly owing to a read error.

Sequenced by immunoSEQ multiplex PCR; TCRdb stores in-frame clones only, minus some. In the table there are some 58,000 clones, about 83% of which are singletons. The sequence derives from a human donor with glioblastoma. This specimen consisted of blood, obtained after dendritic cell vaccination. V and J are TRBV29-1 and TRBJ2-5; D remains ambiguous. CDR3 sequence: CSVVNSQGTQYF. As DNA, the CDR3 is TGCAGCGTTGTAAACAGCCAAGGGACCCAGTACTTC.